Presented here are 22 T cell receptor beta chains from one specimen sequenced in a study of T cells in women clearing cervical HPV infection. Using immunoSEQ multiplex PCR, the repertoire was profiled, and TCRdb retains in-frame clones only, with some absent. The listing contains 25,000 to 35,000 clones. The source material was blood buffy coat. The receptors shown here come from a woman between 18 and 75 years old with a cervical HPV16 infection that either progressed to CIN3+ or cleared (not recorded which).

With regard to this clone: The observed sequence ends 3 residues before the CDR3 terminus, with the missing tail filled in from the germline J gene. The V and J genes are TRBV14 and TRBJ1-1; D possibly corresponds to TRBD1 (5 bases). V lost 3 bases to trimming and J lost 5 bases, with 10 bases between them. This CDR3 has 13 residues. Germline lookup yields CDR1 SGHDN and CDR2 FVKESK. CDR3 amino acids: CASSQIRGTEAFF. The CDR3 bases that were read are TGTGCCAGCAGCCAGATTAGGGGTACTGAA.

Worth noting for this clone: The read terminates 3 residues ahead of where the CDR3 ends, so the germline J gene completes it. The rearrangement joins TRBV7-2 to TRBJ2-7; TRBD1 matches 7 bases. The CDR3 has 14 residues. From germline, CDR1 is SGHTA and CDR2 FQGNSA. V was clipped by 4 bases and J by 3 bases; unmatched bases: 6. The part of the CDR3 DNA that was read is TGTGCCAGCAGCTCGCCGACAGGGATCTACGAG. This codes for CASSSPTGIYE. In full, the CDR3 reads CASSSPTGIYEQYF.

About this clone: The CDR3 is cut off 3 residues early in the read; its end comes from the germline J gene. This sequence joins TRBV30 and TRBJ2-3; D remains unclear. CDR3 length: 12 residues. In germline, CDR1 is GTSNPN, CDR2 SVGIG (reference sequence). The CDR3 bases that were read are TGTGCCTGGAGTGTACTACGCCAGCCG. Translating gives CAWSVLRQP. The entire CDR3 protein is CAWSVLRQPQYF.

Turning to this clone: The CDR3 extends 3 residues past the end of the read, so its final part is completed from the germline J gene. The chain has TRBV20-1 and TRBJ1-1; the D is unclear. The V gene's germline CDR1 is DFQATT and CDR2 SNEGSKA (reference sequence). CDR3 length equals 12 residues. This chain's CDR3 is CSAISPGSRAFF. The CDR3 bases that were read are TGCAGTGCTATTTCCCCCGGTTCCCGG.

A remark on this clone: The CDR3 extends 3 residues past the end of the read, so its final part is completed from the germline J gene. The chain is built from TRBV24-1 and TRBJ2-7, with 8 bases fitting TRBD1. The V segment lost 5 bases and the J segment 6 bases; nucleotides outside the gene matches: 8. Germline CDR1 KGHDR, CDR2 SFDVKD. This CDR3 spans 14 amino acids. This CDR3 is CATSGGTGGSEQYF. The CDR3 DNA, read in part, is TGTGCCACCAGTGGAGGGACAGGAGGCAGCGAG.

With regard to this clone: The missing CDR3 end, 3 residues past where the read stops, is filled in from the germline J gene. V is TRBV10-3 and J is TRBJ2-3; possible D gene TRBD1, 5 bases. Deletions cut 1 base from V and 2 bases from J, with 19 bases between. Germline CDR1 is ENHRY and CDR2 is SYGVKD. The CDR3 sequence is 18 residues long. This CDR3 reads CAISELTVREASTDTQYF. The part of the CDR3 DNA that was read is TGTGCCATCAGTGAGTTAACGGTCAGGGAAGCCTCCACAGATACG.

Comment on this clone: The CDR3 end lies 3 residues beyond the end of the read and is filled in from the germline J gene. The chain couples TRBV20-1 to TRBJ2-7; 7 bases are a match to TRBD2. Germline V gene sequence: CDR1 DFQATT, CDR2 SNEGSKA (reference sequence). V shed 3 bases and J 4 bases; nucleotides not matched to a gene: 6. The CDR3 has 13 amino acids. CDR3 residues: CSASIASGYEQYF. Incomplete CDR3 DNA: TGCAGTGCTAGTATCGCTAGCGGTTACGAG.

CDR3 amino acids: CASSHYGLYNEQFF. The CDR3 DNA, read in part, is TGCGCCAGCAGCCACTACGGGTTATACAATGAG. The chain has TRBV4-1 and TRBJ2-1; unclear D gene. The CDR3 end lies 3 residues beyond the end of the read and is filled in from the germline J gene. This CDR3 has 14 amino acids. Trimming took 3 bases from V and 4 from J, leaving 10 bases between them. Germline loops: CDR1 MGHRA, CDR2 YSYEKL.

In regard to this clone: The read falls 3 residues short of the CDR3 end, and the missing part is taken from the germline J gene. J is TRBJ1-2 and V is TRBV19; D unclear. The CDR3 consists of 17 residues. The germline gives CDR1 LNHDA, CDR2 SQIVND (reference sequence). Here the CDR3 reads CASSKGRLAGFPNDYTF. CDR3 DNA (partial): TGTGCCAGTAGTAAGGGCCGACTAGCGGGATTTCCCAATGAC.

With respect to this clone: Coverage ceases 3 residues before the CDR3 finishes, and the germline J gene fills in the end. The rearrangement links TRBV5-1 to TRBJ2-3; a possible D gene is TRBD1 (5 bases). Germline V gives CDR1 SGHRS, CDR2 YFSETQ. The CDR3 has 15 amino acids. Between the trimmed V and J ends, which lost 1 base and 0 bases, there was a span of 9 bases. The CDR3 loop is CASSLPGFSTDTQYF. Incomplete CDR3 DNA: TGCGCCAGCAGCTTGCCAGGGTTCAGCACAGATACG.

The CDR3: CASSLDKGGPGREQYF. CDR3 DNA (partial): TGTGCCAGCAGCTTGGATAAAGGGGGCCCAGGACGCGAG. The chain combines TRBV5-4 with TRBJ2-7; 7 bases fit TRBD1. The CDR3 end is not reached by the read, which stops 3 residues before it; the germline J gene fills it in. V gave up 0 bases and J gave up 6 bases; unmatched junction bases: 12. Germline CDR1 SGHNT, CDR2 YYREEE (reference sequence). CDR3 length equals 16 residues.

Notes on this clone: The CDR3 is cut off 3 residues early in the read; its end comes from the germline J gene. The chain uses TRBV19 and TRBJ1-2; D remains ambiguous. The CDR3 totals 19 residues. Per germline, CDR1 LNHDA and CDR2 SQIVND (reference sequence). CDR3 DNA, as far as it was read: TGTGCCAGTACAGGCGCGGGAGAGACTGGGAGTTCGGCCTACAATGAC. It translates to CASTGAGETGSSAYND. The whole CDR3 reads CASTGAGETGSSAYNDYTF. The full variable domain, its missing parts supplied by reference TRBV19 and TRBJ1-2, is DGGITQSPKYLFRKEGQNVTLSCEQNLNHDAMYWYRQDPGQGLRLIYYSQIVNDFQKGDIAEGYSVSREKKESFPLTVTSAQKNPTAFYLCASTGAGETGSSAYNDYTFGSGTRLTVV.

A note on this clone: The CDR3 end lies 3 residues beyond the end of the read and is filled in from the germline J gene. The chain joins TRBV14 to TRBJ1-2; 7 nucleotides align to TRBD1. The germline gives CDR1 SGHDN, CDR2 FVKESK. This CDR3 is 15 amino acids long. The covered CDR3 bases are TGTGCCAGCAGCCCCAGACAGGGTCTCGACCGAGGC. Amino acid sequence: CASSPRQGLDRG. The whole CDR3 is CASSPRQGLDRGYTF.

Comments on this clone: The read terminates 3 residues ahead of where the CDR3 ends, so the germline J gene completes it. The chain carries TRBV7-2 and TRBJ2-3; 7 nucleotides line up with TRBD1. This CDR3 has 16 amino acids. Germline V gene data show CDR1 as SGHTA and CDR2 as FQGNSA. CDR3 sequence reads: CASSLAPPGGWETQYF. Incomplete CDR3 DNA: TGTGCCAGCAGCTTAGCCCCGCCAGGGGGTTGGGAGACG.

For this clone: Sequencing ends 3 residues short of the CDR3 end; the germline J gene provides the rest. The rearrangement links TRBV7-3 to TRBJ2-2; D is unresolved. Germline values: CDR1 SGHTA, CDR2 FQGTGA. This CDR3 spans 13 amino acids. The V gene lost 5 bases and the J gene lost 4 bases, with 8 bases spanning the gap. The part of the CDR3 DNA that was read is TGTGCCAGCAGCCTAGAACCCACCGGGGAG. It specifies CASSLEPTGE. From start to end, the CDR3 is CASSLEPTGELFF.

A remark on this clone: The read ends 3 residues shy of where the CDR3 ends; the end is completed using the germline J gene. The genes are TRBV28 and TRBJ2-7, with TRBD2 matching 9 bases. Trimming at V came to 2 bases and at J to 1 base, leaving 3 bases not matched to a gene. CDR3 length: 15 residues. Per germline, CDR1 MDHEN and CDR2 SYDVKM. The CDR3 spells CASSLALAGSYEQYF. The CDR3 DNA, read in part, is TGTGCCAGCAGTTTAGCCCTAGCGGGATCCTACGAG.

As to this clone: The CDR3 end falls 3 residues outside the read, so it is completed with the germline J gene. The V and J genes are TRBV7-9 and TRBJ2-2; 9 bases fit TRBD1. Germline V gene data show CDR1 as SEHNR and CDR2 as FQNEAQ (reference sequence). The ends lost 0 bases at V and 6 bases at J; junction bases unmatched: 2. The CDR3 is 15 amino acids. The CDR3 sequence is CASSLAGQGPGELFF. The CDR3 bases that were read are TGTGCCAGCAGCTTAGCGGGACAGGGTCCCGGGGAG.

Turning to this clone: The read ends 3 residues early relative to the CDR3; the germline J gene fills the gap. The chain couples TRBV7-3 to TRBJ1-2; TRBD1 matches 8 bases. CDR1 is SGHTA and CDR2 is FQGTGA in the germline V gene. The CDR3 has 14 amino acids. The sequenced part of the CDR3 DNA is TGTGCCAGCAGCTCACAGGGGGGGTTGGGCGGC. It translates to CASSSQGGLGG. In full, the CDR3 is CASSSQGGLGGYTF.

To note about this clone: The read finishes 3 residues shy of the CDR3 end, and the germline J gene is used to complete it. The chain recombines TRBV19 with TRBJ2-1, with TRBD2 matching over 8 bases. V gave up 3 bases and J gave up 9 bases; unmatched junction bases: 22. CDR1 LNHDA and CDR2 SQIVND come from the germline V gene (reference sequence). CDR3 length: 19 amino acids. CDR3 DNA (partial): TGTGCCAGTAGTATGGAACGGGATAGCGGGACGGCCTTTCGGGCTGAG. Protein product: CASSMERDSGTAFRAE. The CDR3 in its entirety is CASSMERDSGTAFRAEQFF.

Concerning this clone: The read finishes 3 residues shy of the CDR3 end, and the germline J gene is used to complete it. The chain employs TRBV30 and TRBJ2-5; 11 bases are shared with TRBD2. With V trimmed by 5 bases and J by 5 bases, 10 bases remained unmatched. Germline lookup yields CDR1 GTSNPN and CDR2 SVGIG (reference sequence). The CDR3 runs 15 residues. The DNA read from the CDR3 is TGTGCCTGGTCCCCGACTAGCGGGGTGGCCGAGACC. Translation gives CAWSPTSGVAET. Given in full, the CDR3 is CAWSPTSGVAETQYF.

The covered CDR3 bases are TGTGCCTGGACAGCAACTAATGAAAAA. Protein: CAWTATNEK. The whole CDR3 protein reads CAWTATNEKLFF. The V gene is TRBV30, the J gene TRBJ1-4; D is uncertain. The sequence runs out 3 residues before the end of the CDR3; the remainder is reconstructed from the germline J gene. CDR3 size: 12 residues. Germline CDR1 is GTSNPN and CDR2 is SVGIG (reference sequence). V was shortened by 4 bases and J by 0 bases, with 3 bases between the two germline ends. Based on the CDR3 plus reference TRBV30 and TRBJ1-4, the full variable domain is SQTIHQWPATLVQPVGSPLSLECTVEGTSNPNLYWYRQAAGRGLQLLFYSVGIGQISSEVPQNLSASRPQDRQFILSSKKLLLSDSGFYLCAWTATNEKLFFGSGTQLSVL.

With respect to this clone: The read halts 3 residues ahead of the CDR3 end, with the missing end drawn from the germline J gene. Other nucleotide sequences from this sample produce the same CDR3. The chain couples TRBV5-5 to TRBJ1-2; D remains unclear. The CDR3 spans 14 residues. Trimming stripped 0 bases from V and 4 bases from J, with 10 bases between. Germline lookup yields CDR1 SGHKS and CDR2 YYEKEE (reference sequence). CDR3 amino acids: CASSLDIGGYGYTF. CDR3 DNA (partial): TGTGCCAGCAGCTTGGACATTGGCGGCTATGGC.